This note documents a single T cell receptor beta chain sequence. This record belongs to a study of blood T cell repertoires in COVID-19. About the study: Acute-phase and convalescent COVID-19 samples originated in the United States, Italy and Spain. The analysed material was cDNA or gDNA that came from T cells, B-cell-depleted T cells, or PBMCs.

Germline assignment: CDR1 MDHEN and CDR2 SYDVKM. Unmatched junction bases numbered 7, after V lost 6 bases and J lost 0 bases. The length of the CDR3 is 17 residues. Original analysis: Amplifying reference gene primers gave estimates of nucleated cell counts. Libraries were prepared by immunoSEQ multiplex PCR; TCRdb keeps only in-frame clonotypes and omits some of them. V, J and clone size are taken as reported in that table, and D and trimming were inferred from the DNA itself. The table lists about 180,000 clones, approximately 85% of them singletons. What was sequenced was peripheral blood. This clonotype was obtained from a man between 60 and 75 years old with acute or convalescent COVID-19. The gene calls are TRBV28 and TRBJ2-5; 13 positions agree with TRBD2. The CDR3 DNA follows: TGTGCCAGCAGCCGGAGGACTAGCGGGAGATACCAAGAGACCCAGTACTTC. Translation gives CASSRRTSGRYQETQYF.